The clone carrying this T cell receptor beta chain appeared a single time. The data originate from a study of blood T cell repertoires in COVID-19. Participant reports of clinical history set cohort assignment. Only in-frame clones appear in the TCRdb table, and some are missing; sequencing was by immunoSEQ multiplex PCR. The sample has 190,000 or so clones, over 80% seen once. The CDR3 extends over 16 amino acids. Trimming shortened V by 4 bases and J by 1 base, and 16 bases separated the two germline ends. Germline CDR1 SGHTA, CDR2 FQGNSA. This TCR came from a man aged 25-40 years who had recovered from COVID-19. V usage is TRBV7-2 and J usage is TRBJ1-2; D uncertain. The sample comprised PBMCs or T cells enriched from blood (not recorded which). The CDR3 DNA follows: TGTGCCAGCAGCTCTCATGGGGAGGGCGTTAACTATGGCTACACCTTC. This translates into CASSSHGEGVNYGYTF.